This is a list of T cell receptor beta chains from one sample in a study of technical replicates of blood from a few donors. Sequenced by immunoSEQ multiplex PCR; TCRdb stores in-frame clones only, minus some. The sample includes tens of thousands of clones, approximately 94% of them seen just once. The sequenced sample consisted of T cells isolated from PBMCs. The receptors here all came from a human donor in good health. CDR3s leave out the opening cysteine and the closing phenylalanine or tryptophan. Some rows have no size entry. The others give once, few or many, or a class for an expanded clone.

size,J,V,CDR3
once,TRBJ1-1,TRBV9,ASSYGQGYTEAF
-,TRBJ2-7,TRBV4-1,ASSQVPRTGLYEQY
once,TRBJ2-2,TRBV2,ASSVAGARYTGELF
-,TRBJ2-7,TRBV5-1,ASSSGTYEQY
once,TRBJ2-1,TRBV7-9,ASSSGTRDLSSYNEQF
-,TRBJ2-7,TRBV19,ASKMRRESGEQY
-,TRBJ1-1,TRBV5-1,ATSLGVNTEAF
-,TRBJ1-1,TRBV7-8,ASSLGYLSVVSGAF
-,TRBJ2-1,TRBV18,ASSPGSRTYNEQF
-,TRBJ2-3,TRBV5-5,ASSFQYRGRDLIDTQY
-,TRBJ2-7,TRBV11-2,ASSLGVDWSYEQY
-,TRBJ2-3,TRBV10-3,ASGAGDTQY
-,TRBJ2-7,TRBV5-5,ASTGLEREYNEQY
once,TRBJ2-2,TRBV30,AWSVRGLYTGELF
-,TRBJ2-1,TRBV11-2,ASSDNWLAYNEQF
-,TRBJ2-2,TRBV30,AWEPLLAGENTGELF
-,TRBJ2-1,TRBV27,ASSTPSAGGLNNEQF
-,TRBJ2-7,TRBV28,ASSEGTGVKQY
-,TRBJ2-7,TRBV6-5,ASSPSGRPTYEQY
-,TRBJ1-5,TRBV28,ASSLPGGYQPQH
once,TRBJ1-3,TRBV6-5,ASSPGQSPRDTIY
-,TRBJ2-6,TRBV4-1,ASNNRVGASGANVLT
once,TRBJ1-2,TRBV7-9,ASSLGTGDYGYT
-,TRBJ2-1,TRBV19,ASSIEGQDYNEQF
-,TRBJ2-2,TRBV28,ASNPPLAVSNTGELF
-,TRBJ2-3,TRBV4-1,ASNQGVTSGRDTQY
-,TRBJ2-1,TRBV9,ASSDSRENEQF
-,TRBJ1-4,TRBV7-2,ASSSYRGTNEKLF
-,TRBJ1-2,TRBV30,AWRAGTNYGYT
-,TRBJ1-1,TRBV6-6,ASGDRPPNTEAF
-,TRBJ1-4,TRBV5-1,ASSLGRDSHEKLF
-,TRBJ1-4,TRBV7-9,ASSLAKTEKLF
-,TRBJ2-7,TRBV5-4,ASSPGQGAVEQY
-,TRBJ2-7,TRBV7-2,ASSLGTSGRYEQY
-,TRBJ1-4,TRBV28,ASSSSLNEKLF
-,TRBJ2-1,TRBV30,AWSGSLAGGEQF
-,TRBJ2-5,TRBV18,ASSPEFQGETQY
-,TRBJ2-3,TRBV5-1,ASSSLQGRQDTQY
-,TRBJ2-7,TRBV6-1,ASNPGGRYEQY
-,TRBJ1-1,TRBV6-4,ASSSGLNTEAF
-,TRBJ2-7,TRBV5-6,ASSTTGGLYEQY
-,TRBJ1-2,TRBV28,ASSLTVNYGYT
-,TRBJ1-4,TRBV11-3,ASSPTRGANEKLF
-,TRBJ1-1,TRBV28,ASSSLIRDRGPAEAF
-,TRBJ2-7,TRBV29-1,SGGHRSYEQY
-,TRBJ2-5,TRBV6-1,ATSVVSSQETQY